Sequencing of this T cell receptor (beta chain) was carried out in a study of a mutant IDH1 vaccine in newly diagnosed glioma. Overall study context: There were approximately 60% males and around 38% females among treated patients, whose mean age was about 40 years. Most had both radiotherapy and temozolomide beforehand; others had only one.

This clone was seen a few times. This sample includes further DNA sequences coding for the same CDR3. The time point: baseline, week 1 (first vaccination visit). Treatment defined: pre-vaccination baseline after standard-of-care therapy. New astrocytomas of WHO grade 3 or 4 that were IDH1-mutant and ATRX-lost were found in the donors. Sequenced by immunoSEQ multiplex PCR; TCRdb stores in-frame clones only, minus some. The sample contains around 56,000 clones, 80% to 95% of which appear only once. Germline V CDR1 and CDR2: SGHAT, FQNNGV. V gave up 0 bases and J gave up 5 bases, with 4 bases separating them. The CDR3 consists of 12 residues.

This rearrangement joins TRBV11-2 to TRBJ1-1; D is ambiguous. This sequence was found in a man aged 45-65 years with glioma. The sequences come from PBMCs, collected from a glioma patient treated with radiotherapy, temozolomide or both. CDR3 DNA: TGTGCCAGCAGCTTAGATCGAACTGAAGCTTTCTTT. This encodes CASSLDRTEAFF.